This is a list of T cell receptor beta chains from one sample in a study of cytomegalovirus exposure and HLA in healthy donors. The data were produced by immunoSEQ multiplex PCR, yet TCRdb's version contains in-frame clones alone and is incomplete. This table has approximately 120,000 clones, 60% to 85% appearing once. Material: PBMCs. Receptor source: a female donor in good health and CMV-seronegative. CDR3s include the opening cysteine and the closing phenylalanine or tryptophan. Fields, in order: J gene, D gene, V gene, clone size, CDR3 DNA, CDR3 protein. A D gene is named only where the DNA matches it firmly. The size of a clone is reported for some rows only, either as once, few or many, or as a class for expanded clones.

TRBJ1-2,-,TRBV18,few,TGTGCCAGCTCACCATTGGACAGCCCCAAGGGAGGCTACACCTTC,CASSPLDSPKGGYTF
TRBJ2-3,-,TRBV11-2,-,TGTGCCAGCAGCTTACGGGGAACTAGCACAGATACGCAGTATTTT,CASSLRGTSTDTQYF
TRBJ2-3,-,TRBV28,-,TGTGCCAGCAGTCAGGCGGGAATCACAGATACGCAGTATTTT,CASSQAGITDTQYF
TRBJ2-3,-,TRBV10-1,-,TGCGCCAGCAGCCCCGGCTGGAGAGGGACAGATACGCAGTATTTT,CASSPGWRGTDTQYF
TRBJ2-7,TRBD2,TRBV7-2,-,TGTGCCAGCAGCTTAGATGGCGGGGGGTCCTACGAGCAGTACTTC,CASSLDGGGSYEQYF
TRBJ2-2,TRBD1,TRBV5-1,-,TGCGCCAGCAGCTGGGGGCCGGGGACAGGGTATGGGAACACCGGGGAGCTGTTTTTT,CASSWGPGTGYGNTGELFF
TRBJ1-1,-,TRBV14,-,TGTGCCAGCAGCCAAGTTGGCAGATACACTGAAGCTTTCTTT,CASSQVGRYTEAFF
TRBJ2-5,-,TRBV27,-,TGTGCCACCAAACAGGGTAACCAAGAGACCCAGTACTTC,CATKQGNQETQYF
TRBJ1-5,-,TRBV30,-,TGTGCCTGGAGTGGACAGGAAAATCAGCCCCAGCATTTT,CAWSGQENQPQHF
TRBJ2-7,-,TRBV7-4,once,TGTGCCAGCAGCCCCGAGTGGGGCGTCCCGTACGAGCAGTACTTC,CASSPEWGVPYEQYF
TRBJ2-2,-,TRBV2,-,TGTGCCGGCGGCGCGGATTACACCGGGGAGCTGTTTTTT,CAGGADYTGELFF
TRBJ2-3,-,TRBV28,-,TGTGCCAGCAGTTTGCACAGTCTTAATACGCAGTATTTT,CASSLHSLNTQYF
TRBJ1-1,-,TRBV11-2,-,TGTGCCAGCAGCTTGAGGGCACTGAACACTGAAGCTTTCTTT,CASSLRALNTEAFF
TRBJ1-4,-,TRBV6-6,-,TGTGCCAGCAGTCCACAGCAGATCCTTGAAAAACTGTTTTTT,CASSPQQILEKLFF
TRBJ2-7,-,TRBV27,-,TGTGCCACAGGACTCTACGAGCAGTACTTC,CATGLYEQYF
TRBJ2-3,-,TRBV6-1,-,TGTGCCAGCAGTTGGACAGTCACAGATACGCAGTATTTT,CASSWTVTDTQYF
TRBJ2-7,-,TRBV6-6,-,TGTGCCAGCAGTTACTCGGTAGGGGCGACTTACGAGCAGTACTTC,CASSYSVGATYEQYF
TRBJ2-2,-,TRBV7-9,few,TGTGCCAGCAGCTTCGGCGGCGGGGTCACCGGGGAGCTGTTTTTT,CASSFGGGVTGELFF
TRBJ1-3,-,TRBV7-2,-,TGTGCCAGCAGCCGAGCGGGGGGCCAGGACACCATATATTTT,CASSRAGGQDTIYF
TRBJ1-3,TRBD1,TRBV5-1,-,TGCGCCAGCAGCCCCGGGACAGAGGGAAACACCATATATTTT,CASSPGTEGNTIYF
TRBJ2-7,TRBD1,TRBV28,few,TGTGCCAGCAGTTCCCGACAGGGAGCGGAAGAGCAGTACTTC,CASSSRQGAEEQYF
TRBJ2-6,TRBD1,TRBV4-2,-,TGTGCCAGCAGCCAAGAGCCAACAGGGGGGTCTGGGGCCAACGTCCTGACTTTC,CASSQEPTGGSGANVLTF
TRBJ1-5,TRBD1,TRBV7-9,-,TGTGCCAGCAGCCTCGGACAGGGAGGGCGGAATCAGCCCCAGCATTTT,CASSLGQGGRNQPQHF
TRBJ2-6,-,TRBV6-4,-,TGTGCCAGCTCCTCCTCTGGGGCCAACGTCCTGACTTTC,CASSSSGANVLTF
TRBJ1-2,TRBD1,TRBV5-4,-,TGTGCCAGCAGCTTGGGCCCGGGACAGGCCTTGGATGGCTACACCTTC,CASSLGPGQALDGYTF
TRBJ2-7,TRBD2,TRBV7-9,few,TGTGCCAGCAGCCCAACAGCGGGAGGAATCCACGAGCAGTACTTC,CASSPTAGGIHEQYF
TRBJ2-5,-,TRBV7-9,few,TGTGCCAGCAGCTTAGGCAATGGGCAGGAGACCCAGTACTTC,CASSLGNGQETQYF
TRBJ2-5,TRBD2,TRBV10-2,-,TGCGCCAGCAGTGACCTAGCGGGGCTCCAAGAGACCCAGTACTTC,CASSDLAGLQETQYF
TRBJ1-4,-,TRBV7-2,-,TGTGCCAGCAGTCACGGGGGGACTAATGAAAAACTGTTTTTT,CASSHGGTNEKLFF
TRBJ2-3,-,TRBV12-5,once,TGTGCTAGTGGTTTTACGACAGGACAATCTAGCACAGATACGCAGTATTTT,CASGFTTGQSSTDTQYF
TRBJ2-1,TRBD2,TRBV9,-,TGTGCCAGCAGCGTAGAAGCCCCTGGTGGGCTAGCGGGGGGCATTACGAATGAGCAGTTCTTC,CASSVEAPGGLAGGITNEQFF
TRBJ1-1,-,TRBV5-1,-,TGCGCCAGCAGCTTGGGTGACAATCAAGCAACTGAAGCTTTCTTT,CASSLGDNQATEAFF
TRBJ2-3,-,TRBV4-1,-,TGCGCCAGCAGCCCATCCAATTCAGATACGCAGTATTTT,CASSPSNSDTQYF
TRBJ1-2,-,TRBV19,-,TGTGCCAGTACCCGAGGGTCAAATAGGGCTTATGGCTACACCTTC,CASTRGSNRAYGYTF
TRBJ2-7,-,TRBV5-8,-,TGTGCCAGCAGCTTGGACCGACGGGGTGAGCAGTACTTC,CASSLDRRGEQYF
TRBJ1-1,-,TRBV7-3,-,TGTGCCAGCAGCTTAGCCGGAGGGCGGAACACTGAAGCTTTCTTT,CASSLAGGRNTEAFF
TRBJ2-5,TRBD2,TRBV5-1,-,TGCGCCAGCAGCTTGAGTAGAACTAGCGGGAGGAACCAAGAGACCCAGTACTTC,CASSLSRTSGRNQETQYF
TRBJ2-5,TRBD2,TRBV10-3,-,TGTGCCATCAGTGAGCGGGGGGACCTATTCGAGACCCAGTACTTC,CAISERGDLFETQYF
TRBJ1-1,TRBD1,TRBV28,once,TGTGCCAGCAGCACTCCGAGAGGGACAGTCTTGAACACTGAAGCTTTCTTT,CASSTPRGTVLNTEAFF
TRBJ1-2,-,TRBV29-1,-,TGCAGCGTCCCCCACGGGGGAGGCTCCTGGGGCTACACCTTC,CSVPHGGGSWGYTF
TRBJ1-4,TRBD1,TRBV28,once,TGTGCCAGCAGTTTATGGGGGGACAGGTATAATGAAAAACTGTTTTTT,CASSLWGDRYNEKLFF
TRBJ1-6,TRBD1,TRBV15,-,TGTGCCACCAGCAGAGCCGCCGGGACAGGTTATAATTCACCCCTCCACTTT,CATSRAAGTGYNSPLHF
TRBJ1-2,-,TRBV28,-,TGTGCCAGCAGTTTTGTAACAGGGAGGGGTGGTGGTGGCTACACCTTC,CASSFVTGRGGGGYTF
TRBJ2-1,-,TRBV6-1,once,TGTGCCAGCAGTAGAGGGTACAATGAGCAGTTCTTC,CASSRGYNEQFF
TRBJ2-1,TRBD2,TRBV13,-,TGTGCCAGCAGCTCCAATGGAGCGGGGGGGCCTTACAATGAGCAGTTCTTC,CASSSNGAGGPYNEQFF
TRBJ2-3,-,TRBV5-1,once,TGCGCCAGCAGCCCTGGAGGGACGGGAGATACGCAGTATTTT,CASSPGGTGDTQYF
TRBJ2-1,TRBD1,TRBV6-1,few,TGTGCCAGCAGTGAAGCCCGGCGGACAGGGTTTTACAATGAGCAGTTCTTC,CASSEARRTGFYNEQFF
TRBJ2-3,-,TRBV2,few,TGTGCCAGCAGCGCAGGGACAGATACGCAGTATTTT,CASSAGTDTQYF
TRBJ2-7,-,TRBV4-2,-,TGTGCCAGCAGCCAAGAGGACAATCAGGAGCAGTACTTC,CASSQEDNQEQYF
TRBJ2-1,TRBD2,TRBV27,-,TGTGCCAGCAGTTTTAGGGGACTACCCCTAGATGAGCAGTTCTTC,CASSFRGLPLDEQFF
TRBJ2-7,-,TRBV6-1,many,TGTGCCAGCAATGAAGAAGGAGCAAAATCCTACGAGCAGTACTTC,CASNEEGAKSYEQYF
TRBJ2-5,TRBD2,TRBV9,-,TGTGCCAGCAGCGCCCGGGGAGGGCAGCAAGAGACCCAGTACTTC,CASSARGGQQETQYF
TRBJ2-7,TRBD2,TRBV28,-,TGTGCCAGCAGTTTGGGGGGGACTAGCGCCTACGAGCAGTACTTC,CASSLGGTSAYEQYF
TRBJ2-3,-,TRBV6-1,-,TGTGCCAGCAGCGCGGCGTTCCCCACAGGGGATACGCAGTATTTT,CASSAAFPTGDTQYF
TRBJ1-1,-,TRBV7-8,-,TGTGCCAGCAGCTTCCGGCAGGGCCAGGCTAACACTGAAGCTTTCTTT,CASSFRQGQANTEAFF
TRBJ2-4,TRBD1,TRBV11-3,-,TGTGCCAGCAGCTCAGGACAGGGGAGGGCCGACATTCAGTACTTC,CASSSGQGRADIQYF
TRBJ1-6,TRBD1,TRBV4-1,-,TGCGCCAGCAGCCAAGATGGGACAGGGAATTCACCCCTCCACTTT,CASSQDGTGNSPLHF
TRBJ2-7,-,TRBV27,-,TGTGCCAGCAGTTTAAGGCGGGGCTCCTACGAGCAGTACTTC,CASSLRRGSYEQYF
TRBJ2-1,TRBD2,TRBV19,-,TGTGCCAGTAGTATGACTAGCGGTAATGAGCAGTTCTTC,CASSMTSGNEQFF
TRBJ2-5,TRBD1,TRBV27,-,TGTGCCAGCAGCCAGACAGGGGGCCCAGAGACCCAGTACTTC,CASSQTGGPETQYF